These 5 T cell receptor beta chains came from one sample sequenced in a study of technical replicates of blood from several donors (dated by TCRdb to about 2017). Library preparation used the immunoSEQ multiplex PCR assay. TCRdb re-hosts the immuneACCESS table, in-frame sequences only. Its copies lack some clones; in the studies checked, an unresolved V gene accounts for under half of them, and the cause for the rest is not known. The sample table records over 30,000 clones; more than 80% of these occur just once. The ten largest clones represent approximately 4% of the sample. The sample was PBMCs. The receptors derive from a human donor in good health. Some clones in this sample may be carry-over from other donors' samples.

The chain combines TRBV6-1 with TRBJ2-2, with 12 bases identical to TRBD2. Germline V lookup: CDR1 MNHNS, CDR2 SASEGT. V shed 2 bases, J shed 2 bases, and the junction held 3 bases outside the gene matches. CDR3 length equals 17 residues. The CDR3 protein is CASSESSGGANTGELFF. The CDR3 coding sequence is TGTGCCAGCAGTGAATCTAGCGGGGGGGCCAACACCGGGGAGCTGTTTTTT.

In nucleotides, the CDR3 is TGTGCCAGCAGCAGGGCTAACTCCTACGAGCAGTACTTC. Its translation is CASSRANSYEQYF. The chain is built from TRBV27 and TRBJ2-7; D perhaps matches TRBD1 (5 bases). V lost 6 bases to trimming and J lost 0 bases, with 9 bases between them. The CDR3 is made up of 13 amino acids. Germline CDR1 MNHEY, CDR2 SMNVEV (reference sequence).

V and J are TRBV2 and TRBJ2-7; a weak D match, TRBD1 (6 bases). The CDR3 extends over 14 amino acids. Trimming stripped 2 bases from V and 3 bases from J, with 11 bases between. Looked up from germline, CDR1 is SNHLY and CDR2 is FYNNEI. As DNA, the CDR3 is TGTGCCAGCAGTGAACGACAGGTAGGCTACGAGCAGTACTTC. Its translation: CASSERQVGYEQYF.

The CDR3 DNA reads TGTGCCAGTAGTATACGCCAGGGCCAGGGCGAGCAGTACTTC. Encoded protein: CASSIRQGQGEQYF. V usage is TRBV19 and J usage is TRBJ2-7; D might be TRBD1 (5 bases). The CDR3 runs to 14 residues. Germline values: CDR1 LNHDA, CDR2 SQIVND (reference sequence). V was pared by 2 bases and J by 6 bases, with 14 bases between.

The V gene is TRBV4-1, the J gene TRBJ2-7, with a weak D call TRBD1 (6 bases). Germline V gene lookup returns CDR1 MGHRA and CDR2 YSYEKL. V lost 4 bases to trimming and J lost 2 bases, with 15 bases between them. The CDR3 extends over 15 amino acids. CDR3 amino acids: CASSPDRTRPYEQYF. The CDR3, as DNA: TGCGCCAGCAGCCCTGACAGGACGAGACCCTACGAGCAGTACTTC.